Following are 8 T cell receptor beta chains from one sample sequenced in a study of beta chain features in type 1 diabetes. General study results and limits: The study found moderately but significantly shorter TCRB CDR3s in all four CD4+ subsets of Type 1 diabetes patients.

Their antigens remain unidentified. Expressed TCRB transcripts were sequenced, since all the RNA that had been isolated was reverse transcribed. TCRdb keeps only in-frame clones here, not all; method: immunoSEQ multiplex PCR. The sample holds about 650,000 clones; around 12% are singletons and the top ten take around 0.12%. Sequencing used naive CD4+ T cells from blood. All receptors derive from a man aged 30-40 years with type 1 diabetes.

A few counts support this clone. V and J are TRBV9 and TRBJ2-1; D is unclear. The CDR3 has 16 residues. CDR1 and CDR2 from the germline V gene are SGDLS and YYNGEE. The V and J ends lost 3 bases and 0 bases respectively, with 13 bases between them. CDR3 DNA sequence: TGTGCCAGCAGCGGAAGTCAAGTGAACTCCTACAATGAGCAGTTCTTC. Translation gives CASSGSQVNSYNEQFF.

This clone turned up a few times. The rearrangement joins TRBV10-3 to TRBJ1-5; 8 positions match TRBD1. Per germline, CDR1 ENHRY and CDR2 SYGVKD. The CDR3 length is 16 residues. V dropped 2 bases and J dropped 0; count of bases not matched to a gene: 3. CDR3 region: CAISEGTGPSNQPQHF. The CDR3, as DNA: TGTGCCATCAGTGAGGGGACAGGTCCTAGCAATCAGCCCCAGCATTTT.

J is TRBJ2-5 and V is TRBV7-7; the match to TRBD2 covers 14 bases. Germline V gene lookup returns CDR1 SSHAT and CDR2 FNYEAQ (reference sequence). The CDR3 runs to 18 residues. Trimming removed 4 bases from V and 4 bases from J; junction bases left unmatched: 11. The DNA of the CDR3 is TGTGCCAGCAGCTCAATATTGACTAGCGGGGGGGCAGGAGAGACCCAGTACTTC. The encoded protein is CASSSILTSGGAGETQYF.

The gene calls are TRBV6-5 and TRBJ2-1, with TRBD1 as a possible D gene (6 bases). The CDR3 extends over 15 amino acids. Trimming pared 8 bases from V and 0 bases from J, leaving 14 bases between. Germline CDR1 is MNHEY and CDR2 is SVGAGI. The CDR3 loop is CASYRDPSSYNEQFF. CDR3 DNA sequence: TGTGCCAGCTACAGGGACCCGAGCTCCTACAATGAGCAGTTCTTC.

V usage is TRBV7-3 and J usage is TRBJ1-1; D perhaps matches TRBD1 (6 bases). Trimming removed 3 bases from V and 2 bases from J, with 10 bases in between. The length of the CDR3 is 14 residues. Germline lookup yields CDR1 SGHTA and CDR2 FQGTGA. This chain's CDR3 is CASSLGHSNTEAFF. For the CDR3, the DNA is TGTGCCAGCAGCTTGGGACACTCTAACACTGAAGCTTTCTTT.

The V gene is TRBV5-1, the J gene TRBJ2-5; 10 bases line up with TRBD2. Germline-derived CDR1 and CDR2 are SGHRS and YFSETQ. This CDR3 region has 15 residues. Unmatched junction bases numbered 6, after V lost 2 bases and J lost 5 bases. CDR3 protein: CASSFSGGAGETQYF. CDR3 in DNA: TGCGCCAGCAGCTTCAGCGGGGGGGCAGGCGAGACCCAGTACTTC.

The V call is TRBV15, the J call TRBJ1-3, with unresolved D. The CDR3 is 16 residues long. Trimming removed 0 bases at V and 0 bases at J, with 9 bases between. Germline V gene sequence: CDR1 LNHNV, CDR2 YYDKDF (reference sequence). CDR3 nucleotides: TGTGCCACCAGCAGAGATACGGAGAGCTCTGGAAACACCATATATTTT. Encoded protein: CATSRDTESSGNTIYF. Filled out from reference TRBV15 and TRBJ1-3, the complete variable domain reads DAMVIQNPRYQVTQFGKPVTLSCSQTLNHNVMYWYQQKSSQAPKLLFHYYDKDFNNEADTPDNFQSRRPNTSFCFLDIRSPGLGDTAMYLCATSRDTESSGNTIYFGEGSWLTVV.

This clone was detected only a few times. The rearrangement links TRBV6-6 to TRBJ1-2, with unresolved D. The V gene lost 10 bases and the J gene lost 8 bases, with 17 bases spanning the gap. The CDR3 extends over 12 amino acids. Germline V gives CDR1 MNHNY, CDR2 SVGAGI (reference sequence). CDR3 in amino acids: CATEFGFQGYTF. The CDR3, as DNA: TGTGCCACCGAGTTTGGATTCCAAGGCTACACCTTC.